This is a list of T cell receptor beta chains from one sample in a study of blood T cell repertoires in COVID-19. TCRdb keeps only in-frame clones here, not all; method: immunoSEQ multiplex PCR. The sample records nearly 300,000 clones, roughly 90% being singletons. What was sequenced was PBMCs or T cells enriched from blood (not recorded which). All receptors derive from a woman in her 50s who had been exposed to COVID-19. Both conserved end residues are part of each CDR3. D genes are given only for firm matches. Clone sizes are given selectively: once, few, many, or a class where the clone is expanded.

-,TRBD2,TRBJ2-2,TRBV7-8,CAGTGRGVTGELFF,TGTGCCGGCACGGGGCGGGGGGTGACCGGGGAGCTGTTTTTT
-,-,TRBJ1-5,TRBV28,CASSEPLADQPQHF,TGTGCCAGCAGTGAGCCGCTGGCGGATCAGCCCCAGCATTTT
-,-,TRBJ1-1,TRBV9,CASSQAGTVGAFF,TGTGCCAGCAGCCAGGCGGGGACGGTCGGAGCTTTCTTT
-,TRBD2,TRBJ2-1,TRBV7-2,CASSPAGSGAYNEQFF,TGTGCCAGCAGCCCCGCCGGGAGCGGGGCTTACAATGAGCAGTTCTTC
-,-,TRBJ1-1,TRBV30,CALTPGIEAFF,TGTGCCTTAACGCCGGGGATTGAAGCTTTCTTT
-,-,TRBJ2-7,TRBV5-6,CASSLASRGGTHEQYF,TGTGCCAGCAGCTTGGCGTCGAGGGGGGGCACCCACGAGCAGTACTTC
-,TRBD2,TRBJ2-3,TRBV4-2,CASSQAWGTSGGSTDTQYF,TGTGCCAGCAGCCAGGCGTGGGGGACTAGCGGGGGGAGCACAGATACGCAGTATTTT
-,-,TRBJ2-7,TRBV18,CASSPFPPGSYEQYF,TGTGCCAGCTCACCATTTCCCCCAGGCAGCTACGAGCAGTACTTC
-,-,TRBJ2-3,TRBV9,CASSPGSGVTQYF,TGTGCCAGCAGCCCAGGGTCTGGGGTTACGCAGTATTTT
-,-,TRBJ1-2,TRBV15,CATSLRTDYGYTF,TGTGCCACCAGCCTACGGACAGATTATGGCTACACCTTC
-,TRBD2,TRBJ2-3,TRBV5-1,CASSLGASGGTDTQYF,TGCGCCAGCAGCTTGGGTGCTAGCGGGGGCACAGATACGCAGTATTTT
-,-,TRBJ1-5,TRBV3-1/TRBV3-2,CASSFGNSNQPQHF,TGTGCCAGCAGCTTCGGGAATAGCAATCAGCCCCAGCATTTT
-,-,TRBJ2-5,TRBV5-4,CASSFRLVLGQETQYF,TGTGCCAGCAGCTTCCGACTAGTTTTGGGCCAAGAGACCCAGTACTTC
-,-,TRBJ1-6,TRBV28,CASRQGQGPLHF,TGTGCCAGCAGACAGGGTCAGGGTCCCCTCCACTTT
once,TRBD2,TRBJ2-7,TRBV18,CASSQTSGGFRPYEQYF,TGTGCCAGCTCACAGACTAGCGGGGGATTCCGTCCCTACGAGCAGTACTTC
-,TRBD1,TRBJ1-6,TRBV3-1/TRBV3-2,CASSQSSGTGNNSPLHF,TGTGCCAGCAGCCAAAGCAGCGGGACAGGGAATAATTCACCCCTCCACTTT
-,-,TRBJ2-7,TRBV5-5,CASSRDSSYYEQYF,TGTGCCAGCAGCCGGGACTCCTCTTACTACGAGCAGTACTTC
-,TRBD1,TRBJ1-1,TRBV19,CASSIRVNRGDTEAFF,TGTGCCAGTAGTATCCGTGTTAACAGGGGGGACACTGAAGCTTTCTTT
-,TRBD1,TRBJ1-1,TRBV19,CASRLNRGEVPEAFF,TGTGCCAGTAGACTGAACAGGGGGGAGGTCCCTGAAGCTTTCTTT
-,-,TRBJ1-2,TRBV9,CASSVENGVGYTF,TGTGCCAGCAGCGTAGAGAACGGGGTCGGCTACACCTTC
few,TRBD1,TRBJ1-1,TRBV27,CASSLEGGWSEAFF,TGTGCCAGCAGTTTAGAAGGGGGCTGGTCTGAAGCTTTCTTT
-,TRBD2,TRBJ2-3,TRBV5-1,CASSLEFRRGGSDTQYF,TGCGCCAGCAGCTTGGAATTTCGGCGGGGGGGCTCAGATACGCAGTATTTT
-,TRBD1,TRBJ1-2,TRBV27,CASRLRQGLYGYTF,TGTGCCAGCAGACTAAGACAGGGTCTCTATGGCTACACCTTC
-,-,TRBJ1-5,TRBV30,CAWSAKLNQPQHF,TGTGCCTGGAGTGCTAAGCTAAATCAGCCCCAGCATTTT
-,-,TRBJ1-6,TRBV5-1,CASRRDLSSPLHF,TGCGCCAGCAGACGGGACTTGTCTTCACCCCTCCACTTT
-,-,TRBJ2-1,TRBV5-4,CASSLQGRTNEQFF,TGTGCCAGCAGCTTGCAGGGGAGAACGAATGAGCAGTTCTTC